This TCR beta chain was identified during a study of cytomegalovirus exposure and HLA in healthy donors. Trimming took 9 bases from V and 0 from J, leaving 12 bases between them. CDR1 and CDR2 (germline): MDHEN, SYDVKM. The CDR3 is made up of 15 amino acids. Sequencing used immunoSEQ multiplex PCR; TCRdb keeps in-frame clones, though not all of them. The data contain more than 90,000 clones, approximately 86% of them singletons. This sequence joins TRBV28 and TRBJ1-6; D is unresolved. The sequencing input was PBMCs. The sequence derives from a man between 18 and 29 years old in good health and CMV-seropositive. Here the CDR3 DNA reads TGTGCCAGTAGGTCCGGGAGCTCCTATAATTCACCCCTCCACTTT. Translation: CASRSGSSYNSPLHF.